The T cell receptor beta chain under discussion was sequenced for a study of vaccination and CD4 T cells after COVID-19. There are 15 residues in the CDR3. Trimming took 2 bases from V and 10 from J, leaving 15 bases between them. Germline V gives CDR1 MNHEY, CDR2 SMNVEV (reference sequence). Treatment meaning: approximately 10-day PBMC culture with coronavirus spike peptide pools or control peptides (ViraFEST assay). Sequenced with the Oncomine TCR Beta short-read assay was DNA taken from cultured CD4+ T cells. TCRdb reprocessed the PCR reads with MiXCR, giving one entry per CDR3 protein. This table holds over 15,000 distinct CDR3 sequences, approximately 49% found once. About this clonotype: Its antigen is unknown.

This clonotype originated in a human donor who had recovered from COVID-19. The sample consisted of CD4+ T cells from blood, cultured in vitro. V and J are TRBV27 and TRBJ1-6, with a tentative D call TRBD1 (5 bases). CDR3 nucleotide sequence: TGTGCCAGCAGTTTAGAAGGAGGGGTTGGGTCACCCCTCCACTTT. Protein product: CASSLEGGVGSPLHF.